Listed here are 30 T cell receptor beta chains from one sample, sequenced in a study of blood T cell repertoires in COVID-19. The repertoire was sequenced with immunoSEQ multiplex PCR; TCRdb's copy has only in-frame clones and lacks some. The sample consists of 180,000 or so clones, 65% to 85% of them appearing once. Sequenced: PBMCs or T cells enriched from blood (not recorded which). The receptors originated from a woman aged 60 to 75 who had recovered from COVID-19.

The rearrangement links TRBV5-5 to TRBJ1-5, with 10 bases fitting TRBD1. Germline V gene data show CDR1 as SGHKS and CDR2 as YYEKEE (reference sequence). Trimming removed 2 bases from V and 7 bases from J; junction bases left unmatched: 3. This CDR3 comprises 14 residues. The CDR3 sequence is CASSFDRGRQPQHF. The CDR3 DNA sequence: TGTGCCAGCAGCTTCGACAGGGGGCGGCAGCCCCAGCATTTT. Filled out from reference TRBV5-5 and TRBJ1-5, the complete variable domain reads DAGVTQSPTHLIKTRGQQVTLRCSPISGHKSVSWYQQVLGQGPQFIFQYYEKEERGRGNFPDRFSARQFPNYSSELNVNALLLGDSALYLCASSFDRGRQPQHFGDGTRLSIL.

This chain joins TRBV5-5 and TRBJ1-2; the D is unclear. Germline V CDR1 and CDR2: SGHKS, YYEKEE (reference sequence). V gave up 1 base and J gave up 6 bases, with 7 bases separating them. The CDR3 has 12 amino acids. The CDR3 loop reads CASSLFVDGYTF. The CDR3 bases are TGTGCCAGCAGCTTGTTTGTAGATGGCTACACCTTC.

V gene TRBV6-5 combines with J gene TRBJ1-1; a weak D match, TRBD1 (5 bases). CDR1 is MNHEY and CDR2 is SVGAGI in the germline V gene. Trimming pared 4 bases from V and 3 bases from J, leaving 18 bases between. The CDR3 is 16 amino acids. CDR3 DNA: TGTGCCAGCAGTTGGGGGGTTGGCAGGGCAGACACTGAAGCTTTCTTT. Protein sequence: CASSWGVGRADTEAFF.

This clone was observed once. The rearrangement uses TRBV9 and TRBJ2-3, with TRBD2 matching over 8 bases. Germline V gives CDR1 SGDLS, CDR2 YYNGEE. CDR3 length equals 15 residues. J was trimmed by 2 bases and V by 2 bases; bases with no gene match: 4. DNA for the CDR3: TGTGCCAGCAGCGTCAGCGGGGGAGACACAGATACGCAGTATTTT. Translated: CASSVSGGDTDTQYF.

In the case of this clone: Additional DNA sequences in this sample encode the identical CDR3. The chain joins TRBV20-1 to TRBJ2-5; no reliable D call. This CDR3 is built from 10 residues. Trimming shortened V by 6 bases and J by 1 base, and 3 bases separated the two germline ends. The germline gives CDR1 DFQATT, CDR2 SNEGSKA (reference sequence). CDR3 protein: CSARQETQYF. The CDR3, as DNA: TGCAGTGCGCGCCAAGAGACCCAGTACTTC.

The CDR3 protein is CSASSPLGGDQPQHF. In DNA, the CDR3 is TGCAGTGCTAGTTCACCCTTAGGGGGGGATCAGCCCCAGCATTTT. The V and J genes are TRBV20-1 and TRBJ1-5; TRBD1 might be the D (6 bases). The CDR3 has 15 amino acids. V was trimmed by 3 bases and J by 5 bases, leaving 17 bases between them. Per germline, CDR1 DFQATT and CDR2 SNEGSKA (reference sequence).

The chain employs TRBV27 and TRBJ1-2; D is perhaps TRBD1 (6 bases). CDR3 length: 13 amino acids. Germline CDR1 MNHEY, CDR2 SMNVEV (reference sequence). Trimming took off 3 bases at V and 6 bases at J, with 11 bases between the two ends. DNA for the CDR3: TGTGCCAGCAGTTTCAGGGGCTTGAATGGCTACACCTTC. Translating gives CASSFRGLNGYTF.

This clone was seen once. The chain uses TRBV7-9 and TRBJ1-4, with 12 bases that match TRBD1. V lost 3 bases and J lost 4; bases outside the gene matches: 3. CDR1 and CDR2 (germline): SEHNR, FQNEAQ (reference sequence). The CDR3 covers 16 residues. The CDR3 protein is CASSFGTGGGNEKLFF. In DNA, the CDR3 is TGTGCCAGCAGCTTCGGGACAGGGGGCGGTAATGAAAAACTGTTTTTT.

This chain joins TRBV5-1 and TRBJ2-7; TRBD1 agrees at 7 bases. The CDR3 runs 12 residues. Germline lookup yields CDR1 SGHRS and CDR2 YFSETQ. V was clipped by 3 bases and J by 4 bases; unmatched bases: 1. CDR3 residues: CASSSTGYEQYF. DNA of the CDR3: TGCGCCAGCAGCTCGACAGGGTACGAGCAGTACTTC.

Details on this clone: The junction departs from the called germline gene at one end, perhaps through a read error. The chain employs TRBV7-7 and TRBJ2-3; D is uncertain. Germline values: CDR1 SSHAT, CDR2 FNYEAQ (reference sequence). This CDR3 spans 14 amino acids. In DNA form, the CDR3 reads TGTGCTAGCAGCCTAACAGTTCTCAAGGATACGCAGTATTTT. Translation gives CASSLTVLKDTQYF.

V gene TRBV30 combines with J gene TRBJ1-6, with D tentatively TRBD1 (6 bases). The CDR3 is 17 residues long. Deletions cut 2 bases from V and 9 bases from J, with 23 bases between. Germline V CDR1 and CDR2: GTSNPN, SVGIG (reference sequence). CDR3 amino acids: CAWSRQGLFFGASPLHF. As DNA, the CDR3 is TGTGCCTGGAGTCGGCAGGGGCTTTTTTTCGGCGCTTCACCCCTCCACTTT.

The chain is built from TRBV7-2 and TRBJ1-2; 9 nucleotides agree with TRBD1. V lost 5 bases to trimming and J lost 5 bases; unmatched junction nucleotides: 6. Germline V gives CDR1 SGHTA, CDR2 FQGNSA. The CDR3 runs to 14 residues. CDR3 residues: CASSPTGGQYGYTF. The DNA for the CDR3 is TGTGCCAGCAGCCCCACAGGGGGCCAATATGGCTACACCTTC.

The chain carries TRBV15 and TRBJ2-7; maybe TRBD2 (5 bases). The V end lost 0 bases, the J end lost 1 base, and 10 bases lay between the germline ends. Germline V CDR1 and CDR2: LNHNV, YYDKDF (reference sequence). The CDR3 spans 15 residues. CDR3 sequence: CATSRDRERSYEQYF. The DNA of the CDR3 is TGTGCCACCAGCAGAGATAGGGAGCGATCCTACGAGCAGTACTTC. The full variable domain, with the rest looked up from reference TRBV15 and TRBJ2-7, is DAMVIQNPRYQVTQFGKPVTLSCSQTLNHNVMYWYQQKSSQAPKLLFHYYDKDFNNEADTPDNFQSRRPNTSFCFLDIRSPGLGDTAMYLCATSRDRERSYEQYFGPGTRLTVT.

V and J are TRBV19 and TRBJ1-1; no clear D gene. V was cut by 4 bases and J by 6 bases, with 12 bases left in between. CDR3 length equals 13 residues. Germline V CDR1 and CDR2: LNHDA, SQIVND (reference sequence). The CDR3 DNA follows: TGTGCCAGTAGTACCCGGACGGAGGCTGAAGCTTTCTTT. Translating it yields CASSTRTEAEAFF.

The rearrangement joins TRBV30 to TRBJ1-3, with D unresolved. V lost 1 base to trimming and J lost 3 bases, with 4 bases between them. Germline V gene sequence: CDR1 GTSNPN, CDR2 SVGIG (reference sequence). This CDR3 is 12 amino acids long. For the CDR3, the DNA is TGTGCCTGGAGTGCAAATGGAAACACCATATATTTT. This translates into CAWSANGNTIYF. The whole variable domain, filled in from reference TRBV30 and TRBJ1-3, reads SQTIHQWPATLVQPVGSPLSLECTVEGTSNPNLYWYRQAAGRGLQLLFYSVGIGQISSEVPQNLSASRPQDRQFILSSKKLLLSDSGFYLCAWSANGNTIYFGEGSWLTVV.

CDR3 coding DNA: TGTGCCAGCAGCTTTGGGACAGACTACGAGCAGTACTTC. This encodes CASSFGTDYEQYF. J is TRBJ2-7 and V is TRBV7-3, with 7 bases aligning to TRBD1. This CDR3 has 13 amino acids. V shed 3 bases, J shed 3 bases, and the junction held 2 bases outside the gene matches. Germline loops: CDR1 SGHTA, CDR2 FQGTGA.

This chain joins TRBV2 and TRBJ2-1, with 8 bases aligning to TRBD2. V lost 6 bases to trimming and J lost 4 bases; unmatched junction nucleotides: 11. This CDR3 comprises 16 residues. Germline-derived CDR1 and CDR2 are SNHLY and FYNNEI. The CDR3 loop reads CASRAGLEVNYNEQFF. DNA for the CDR3: TGTGCCAGCAGGGCGGGACTAGAGGTAAATTACAATGAGCAGTTCTTC.

Details on this clone: One end of the junction varies from germline; a read error may be responsible. J is TRBJ2-7 and V is TRBV5-6; D remains unclear. The CDR3 totals 13 residues. Germline V lookup: CDR1 SGHDT, CDR2 YYEEEE. The CDR3 protein is CASSSRGRGEQYF. The CDR3 DNA is TGTGCTAGCAGCTCCCGCGGCAGAGGCGAGCAGTACTTC.

The chain carries TRBV30 and TRBJ2-3; D remains ambiguous. This CDR3 spans 13 amino acids. The V and J ends lost 3 bases and 5 bases respectively, with 12 bases between them. CDR1 and CDR2 (germline): GTSNPN, SVGIG (reference sequence). The CDR3 sequence is CAWREEFLDTQYF. The CDR3 DNA is TGTGCCTGGAGAGAGGAGTTCTTAGATACGCAGTATTTT.

CDR3 loop: CASSLGQGVHEQYF. In DNA, the CDR3 is TGCGCCAGCAGCTTGGGGCAGGGGGTACACGAGCAGTACTTC. The chain recombines TRBV5-1 with TRBJ2-7; 7 bases align to TRBD1. The CDR3 has 14 amino acids. The trim removed 0 bases at V and 5 bases at J, leaving 5 bases unmatched. Germline CDR1 and CDR2: SGHRS and YFSETQ.

The chain recombines TRBV19 with TRBJ2-2, with 9 bases that match TRBD1. Germline CDR1 LNHDA, CDR2 SQIVND (reference sequence). Trimming cost V 7 bases and J 6 bases; bases outside gene matches: 6. The CDR3 is 14 amino acids. The CDR3: CASTGQGFSGELFF. The CDR3, as DNA: TGTGCCAGTACCGGACAGGGGTTCTCCGGGGAGCTGTTTTTT. The entire variable domain, with the rest obtained from reference TRBV19 and TRBJ2-2, is as follows: DGGITQSPKYLFRKEGQNVTLSCEQNLNHDAMYWYRQDPGQGLRLIYYSQIVNDFQKGDIAEGYSVSREKKESFPLTVTSAQKNPTAFYLCASTGQGFSGELFFGEGSRLTVL.

This clone was found once. The chain links TRBV19 to TRBJ2-2; 9 bases align to TRBD1. The CDR3 has 18 amino acids. J gave up 6 bases and V 0 bases, and 11 bases lay outside the gene matches. In germline, CDR1 is LNHDA, CDR2 SQIVND (reference sequence). CDR3 loop: CASSIDLLGQGNPGELFF. The CDR3 bases are TGTGCCAGTAGTATAGATCTATTGGGACAGGGAAATCCCGGGGAGCTGTTTTTT.

This clone was seen a few times. This chain joins TRBV28 and TRBJ1-2; D might be TRBD1 (6 bases). The CDR3 has 16 residues. With 6 bases removed from V and 5 bases from J, the gap between germline ends came to 22 bases. The V gene's germline CDR1 is MDHEN and CDR2 SYDVKM. The CDR3 spells CASRLAGGLAGYGYTF. CDR3 nucleotide sequence: TGTGCCAGCAGGCTTGCGGGGGGCTTGGCGGGATATGGCTACACCTTC.

The chain joins TRBV29-1 to TRBJ1-3; D not resolved. Trimming shortened V by 2 bases and J by 3 bases, and 5 bases separated the two germline ends. Germline assignment: CDR1 SQVTM and CDR2 ANQGSEA. The CDR3 has 12 residues. The CDR3 sequence is CSVETGGNTIYF. As DNA, the CDR3 is TGCAGCGTTGAAACGGGTGGAAACACCATATATTTT.

This clone came up once. The chain employs TRBV5-6 and TRBJ2-1; 9 bases match TRBD2. CDR3 length equals 16 residues. Germline V lookup: CDR1 SGHDT, CDR2 YYEEEE. Trimming removed 3 bases from V and 1 base from J; junction bases left unmatched: 5. CDR3: CASSSSGVVSYNEQFF. The CDR3 nucleotides are TGTGCCAGCAGCTCTAGCGGGGTTGTATCCTACAATGAGCAGTTCTTC. Full variable domain (missing parts from reference TRBV5-6 and TRBJ2-1): DAGVTQSPTHLIKTRGQQVTLRCSPKSGHDTVSWYQQALGQGPQFIFQYYEEEERQRGNFPDRFSGHQFPNYSSELNVNALLLGDSALYLCASSSSGVVSYNEQFFGPGTRLTVL.

This chain links TRBV7-6 with TRBJ2-3, with 8 bases that match TRBD2. This CDR3 comprises 15 residues. Germline trimming cut 5 bases from V and 1 base from J; bases unmatched to any gene: 5. Germline V gene data show CDR1 as SGHVS and CDR2 as FNYEAQ. The CDR3 spells CASSLAGLGTDTQYF. The CDR3 bases are TGTGCCAGCAGCCTCGCGGGACTAGGCACAGATACGCAGTATTTT.

The J gene is TRBJ2-5, the V gene TRBV5-1; possible D gene TRBD1, 5 bases. This CDR3 is built from 15 residues. V lost 4 bases to trimming and J lost 5 bases, with 18 bases between them. Germline-derived CDR1 and CDR2 are SGHRS and YFSETQ. The DNA of the CDR3 is TGCGCCAGCAGCCAGGGTTCTTATCCAGGGGAGACCCAGTACTTC. It codes for CASSQGSYPGETQYF.

V gene TRBV5-8 combines with J gene TRBJ1-4; D unclear. Germline V lookup: CDR1 SGHTS, CDR2 YDEGEE. V was clipped by 0 bases and J by 10 bases, with 10 bases between them. The CDR3 spans 13 residues. CDR3 sequence reads: CASSLESPGKLFF. The CDR3 bases are TGTGCCAGCAGCTTGGAGAGTCCCGGAAAACTGTTTTTT.

This clone was seen more than once but under ten times. The J gene is TRBJ2-7, the V gene TRBV23-1; possible D gene TRBD1, 6 bases. TRBV23-1 is placed among ORFs of uncertain function. This CDR3 spans 12 amino acids. V was trimmed by 9 bases and J by 2 bases, leaving 11 bases between them. This chain's CDR3 is CARYRVPYEQYF. The CDR3 DNA reads as TGCGCCAGGTACAGGGTTCCCTACGAGCAGTACTTC.

The chain recombines TRBV19 with TRBJ2-3; 12 bases agree with TRBD2. The CDR3 contains 18 residues. Trimming removed 4 bases from V and 1 base from J; junction bases left unmatched: 9. Germline V gives CDR1 LNHDA, CDR2 SQIVND (reference sequence). The CDR3 DNA reads as TGTGCCAGTAGTAGGCTAGCGGGGGGGCTTAGCGGCACAGATACGCAGTATTTT. This gives the protein CASSRLAGGLSGTDTQYF.